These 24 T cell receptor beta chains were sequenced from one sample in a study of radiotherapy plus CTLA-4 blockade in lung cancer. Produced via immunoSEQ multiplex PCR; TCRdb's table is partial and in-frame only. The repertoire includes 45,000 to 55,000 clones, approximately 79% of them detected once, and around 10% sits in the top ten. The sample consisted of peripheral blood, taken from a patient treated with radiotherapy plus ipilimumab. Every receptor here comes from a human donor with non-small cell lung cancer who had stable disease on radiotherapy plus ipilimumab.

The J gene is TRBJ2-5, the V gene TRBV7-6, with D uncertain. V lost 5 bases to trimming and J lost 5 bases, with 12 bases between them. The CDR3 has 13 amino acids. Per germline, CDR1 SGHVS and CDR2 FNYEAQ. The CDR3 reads CASSPLLAETQYF. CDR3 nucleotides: TGTGCCAGCAGCCCCCTCCTGGCGGAGACCCAGTACTTC.

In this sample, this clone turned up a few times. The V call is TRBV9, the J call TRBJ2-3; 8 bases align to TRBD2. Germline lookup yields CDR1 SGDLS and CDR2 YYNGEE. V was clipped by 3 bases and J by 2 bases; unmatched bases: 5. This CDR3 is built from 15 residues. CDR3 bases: TGTGCCAGCAGCGCTCCGGGGGGGGACACAGATACGCAGTATTTT. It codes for CASSAPGGDTDTQYF. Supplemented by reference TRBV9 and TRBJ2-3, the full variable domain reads DSGVTQTPKHLITATGQRVTLRCSPRSGDLSVYWYQQSLDQGLQFLIQYYNGEERAKGNILERFSAQQFPDLHSELNLSSLELGDSALYFCASSAPGGDTDTQYFGPGTRLTVL.

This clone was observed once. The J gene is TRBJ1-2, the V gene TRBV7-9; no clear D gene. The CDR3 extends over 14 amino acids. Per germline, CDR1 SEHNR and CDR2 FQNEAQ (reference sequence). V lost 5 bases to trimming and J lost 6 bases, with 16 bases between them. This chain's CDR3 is CASSPTEARHGYTF. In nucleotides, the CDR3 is TGTGCCAGCAGCCCGACCGAGGCCCGGCATGGCTACACCTTC.

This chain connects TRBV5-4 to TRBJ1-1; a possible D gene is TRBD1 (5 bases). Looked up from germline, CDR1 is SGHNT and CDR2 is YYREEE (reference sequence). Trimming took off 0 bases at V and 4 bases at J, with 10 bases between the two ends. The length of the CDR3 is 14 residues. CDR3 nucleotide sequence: TGTGCCAGCAGCTTGGAGACAAGGGGCACTGAAGCTTTCTTT. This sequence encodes CASSLETRGTEAFF.

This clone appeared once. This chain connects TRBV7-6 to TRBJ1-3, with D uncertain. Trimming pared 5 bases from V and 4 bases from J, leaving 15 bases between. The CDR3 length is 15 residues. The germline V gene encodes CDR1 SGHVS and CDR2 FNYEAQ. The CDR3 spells CASSRSRLAGNTIYF. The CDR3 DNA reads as TGTGCCAGCAGCAGGAGCCGGTTGGCGGGAAACACCATATATTTT.

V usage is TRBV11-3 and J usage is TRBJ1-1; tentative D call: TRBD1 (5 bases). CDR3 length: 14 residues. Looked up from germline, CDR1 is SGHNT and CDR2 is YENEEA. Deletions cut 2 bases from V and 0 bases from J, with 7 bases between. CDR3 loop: CASSLSGVNTEAFF. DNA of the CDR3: TGTGCCAGCAGCTTATCGGGGGTGAACACTGAAGCTTTCTTT.

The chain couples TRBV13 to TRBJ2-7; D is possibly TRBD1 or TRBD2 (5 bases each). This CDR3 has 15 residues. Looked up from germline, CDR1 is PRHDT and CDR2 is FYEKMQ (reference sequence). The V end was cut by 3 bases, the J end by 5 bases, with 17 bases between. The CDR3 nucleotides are TGTGCCAGCAGCTTGGGGCAGGGACGTACCAACGAGCAGTACGTC. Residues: CASSLGQGRTNEQYV.

CDR3 in DNA: TGTGCCTGGAGTGTACCCGGCCGTGCTGTTACGAGGGAGCAGTTCTTC. Encoded protein: CAWSVPGRAVTREQFF. The rearrangement uses TRBV30 and TRBJ2-1; D call uncertain. The V end lost 0 bases, the J end lost 10 bases, and 22 bases lay between the germline ends. There are 16 residues in the CDR3. Per germline, CDR1 GTSNPN and CDR2 SVGIG (reference sequence).

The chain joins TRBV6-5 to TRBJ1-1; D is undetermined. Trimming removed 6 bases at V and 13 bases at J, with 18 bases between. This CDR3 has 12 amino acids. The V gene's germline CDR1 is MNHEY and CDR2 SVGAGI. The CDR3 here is CASRNGVNELFF. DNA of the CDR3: TGTGCCAGCAGAAACGGGGTGAACGAGCTTTTCTTT.

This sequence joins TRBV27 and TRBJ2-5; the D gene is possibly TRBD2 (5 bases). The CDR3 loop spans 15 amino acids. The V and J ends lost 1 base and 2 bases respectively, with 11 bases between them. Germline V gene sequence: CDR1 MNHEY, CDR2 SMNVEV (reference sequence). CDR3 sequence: CASSLWGWRQETQYF. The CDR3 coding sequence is TGTGCCAGCAGTTTATGGGGTTGGAGGCAAGAGACCCAGTACTTC.

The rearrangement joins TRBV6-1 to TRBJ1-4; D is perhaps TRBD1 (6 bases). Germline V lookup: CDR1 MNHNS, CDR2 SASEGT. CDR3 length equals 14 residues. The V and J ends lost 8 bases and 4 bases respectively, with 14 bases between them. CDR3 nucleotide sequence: TGTGCCAGCGGCGGACAGCCTCTTAATGAAAAACTGTTTTTT. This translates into CASGGQPLNEKLFF.

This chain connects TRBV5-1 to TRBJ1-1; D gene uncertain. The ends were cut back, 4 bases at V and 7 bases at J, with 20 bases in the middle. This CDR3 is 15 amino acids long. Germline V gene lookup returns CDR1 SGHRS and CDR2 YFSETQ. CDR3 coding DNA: TGCGCCAGCAGCCTTGTCTCAGGCACCGGCGTTGAAGCTTTCTTT. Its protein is CASSLVSGTGVEAFF.

The CDR3 nucleotides are TGTGCCAGCAGCTCTCCGCTAGGCACTGAAGCTTTCTTT. Translation gives CASSSPLGTEAFF. The rearrangement joins TRBV7-6 to TRBJ1-1; no clear D. The CDR3 is made up of 13 amino acids. Germline values: CDR1 SGHVS, CDR2 FNYEAQ. Trimming took 4 bases from V and 4 from J, leaving 10 bases between them.

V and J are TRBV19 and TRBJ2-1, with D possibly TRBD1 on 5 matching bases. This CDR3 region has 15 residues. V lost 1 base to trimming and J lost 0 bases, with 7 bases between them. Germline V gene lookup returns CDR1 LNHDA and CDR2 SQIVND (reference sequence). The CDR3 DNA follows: TGTGCCAGTAGTATAGGACAGAGCTCCTACAATGAGCAGTTCTTC. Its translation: CASSIGQSSYNEQFF.

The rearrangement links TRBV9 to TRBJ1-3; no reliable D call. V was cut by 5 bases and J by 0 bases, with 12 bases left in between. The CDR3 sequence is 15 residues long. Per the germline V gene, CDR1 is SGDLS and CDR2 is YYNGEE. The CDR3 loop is CASRESDLSGNTIYF. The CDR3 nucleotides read TGTGCCAGCAGAGAGTCAGACCTCTCTGGAAACACCATATATTTT.

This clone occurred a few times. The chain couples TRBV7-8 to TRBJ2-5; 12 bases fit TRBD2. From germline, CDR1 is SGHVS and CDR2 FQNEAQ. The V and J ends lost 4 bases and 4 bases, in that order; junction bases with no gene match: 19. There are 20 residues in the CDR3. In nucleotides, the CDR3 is TGTGCCAGCAGCTCAAATTCCCAGGGCTGGACTAGCGGGGTTAGAGAGACCCAGTACTTC. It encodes CASSSNSQGWTSGVRETQYF.

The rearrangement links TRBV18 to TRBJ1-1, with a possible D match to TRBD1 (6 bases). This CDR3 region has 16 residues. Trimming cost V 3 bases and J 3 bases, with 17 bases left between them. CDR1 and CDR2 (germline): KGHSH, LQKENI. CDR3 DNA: TGTGCCAGCTCACCGTTAGGCTGGGGGGCTGACACTGAAGCTTTCTTT. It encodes CASSPLGWGADTEAFF.

This CDR3 reads CASSPMEPGQGYSAFF. In DNA form, the CDR3 reads TGTGCCAGCTCACCAATGGAACCGGGACAGGGGTATAGTGCTTTCTTT. This chain uses TRBV18 with TRBJ1-1; TRBD1 aligns across 10 bases. The CDR3 is 16 residues long. J gave up 11 bases and V 2 bases, and 14 bases lay outside the gene matches. Germline CDR1 and CDR2: KGHSH and LQKENI.

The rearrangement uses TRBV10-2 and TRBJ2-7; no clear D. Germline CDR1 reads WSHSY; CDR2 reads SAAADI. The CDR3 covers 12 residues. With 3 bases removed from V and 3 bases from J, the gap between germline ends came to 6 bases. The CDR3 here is CASSELNYEQYF. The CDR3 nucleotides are TGCGCCAGCAGTGAACTAAACTACGAGCAGTACTTC.

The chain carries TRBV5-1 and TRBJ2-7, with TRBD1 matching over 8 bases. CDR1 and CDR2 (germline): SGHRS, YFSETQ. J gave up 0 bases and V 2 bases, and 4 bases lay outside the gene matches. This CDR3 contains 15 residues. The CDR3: CASSFGQGASYEQYF. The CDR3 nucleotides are TGCGCCAGCAGCTTCGGACAGGGAGCCTCCTACGAGCAGTACTTC. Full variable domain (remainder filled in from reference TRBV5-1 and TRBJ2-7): KAGVTQTPRYLIKTRGQQVTLSCSPISGHRSVSWYQQTPGQGLQFLFEYFSETQRNKGNFPGRFSGRQFSNSRSEMNVSTLELGDSALYLCASSFGQGASYEQYFGPGTRLTVT.

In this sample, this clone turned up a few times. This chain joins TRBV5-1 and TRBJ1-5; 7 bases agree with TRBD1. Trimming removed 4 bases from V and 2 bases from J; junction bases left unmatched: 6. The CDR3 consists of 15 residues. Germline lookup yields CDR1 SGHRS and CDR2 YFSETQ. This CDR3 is CASSPRTGGNQPQHF. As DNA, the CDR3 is TGCGCCAGCAGCCCAAGAACAGGGGGCAATCAGCCCCAGCATTTT.

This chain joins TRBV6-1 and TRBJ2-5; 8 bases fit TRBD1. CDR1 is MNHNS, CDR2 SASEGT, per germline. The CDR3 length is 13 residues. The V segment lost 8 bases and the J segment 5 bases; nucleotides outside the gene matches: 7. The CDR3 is CASGAGGSETQYF. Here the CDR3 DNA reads TGTGCCAGCGGAGCAGGGGGCAGCGAGACCCAGTACTTC.

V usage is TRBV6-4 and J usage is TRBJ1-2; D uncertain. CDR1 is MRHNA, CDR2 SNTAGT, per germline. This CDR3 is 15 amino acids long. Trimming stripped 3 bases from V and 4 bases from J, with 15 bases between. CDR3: CASSEGWGESYGYTF. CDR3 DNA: TGTGCCAGCAGTGAAGGATGGGGTGAGAGCTATGGCTACACCTTC.

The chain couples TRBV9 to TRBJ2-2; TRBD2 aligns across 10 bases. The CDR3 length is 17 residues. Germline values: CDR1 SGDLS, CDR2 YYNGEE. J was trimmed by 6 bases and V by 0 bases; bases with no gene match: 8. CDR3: CASSVAIAGGAPGELFF. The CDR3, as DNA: TGTGCCAGCAGCGTAGCTATAGCGGGGGGCGCTCCCGGGGAGCTGTTTTTT.